These 7 T cell receptor beta chains were all obtained from the same sample, sequenced in a study of radiotherapy plus CTLA-4 blockade in lung cancer. Assay: immunoSEQ multiplex PCR; the TCRdb copy retains only in-frame clones and omits some. This sample has approximately 67,000 clones, with over 80% found just once. Sequenced here: peripheral blood, sampled from a patient treated with radiotherapy plus ipilimumab. These receptors all come from a human donor with non-small cell lung cancer who had a partial response to radiotherapy plus ipilimumab.

The V gene is TRBV4-1, the J gene TRBJ2-3; 8 bases match TRBD2. V lost 0 bases and J lost 4; bases outside the gene matches: 18. This CDR3 spans 20 amino acids. Germline lookup yields CDR1 MGHRA and CDR2 YSYEKL. The CDR3 region has the DNA TGCGCCAGCAGCCAAGACCCCGTATCCCCTCTTCCGGGAGGGTCAGATACGCAGTATTTT. It encodes CASSQDPVSPLPGGSDTQYF.

CDR3 in amino acids: CASRLQGLEEKLFF. DNA of the CDR3: TGTGCCAGCAGATTACAGGGCTTGGAGGAAAAACTGTTTTTT. This chain connects TRBV27 to TRBJ1-4; tentatively, D is TRBD1 (6 bases). V lost 6 bases and J 8 bases, leaving 16 bases between the germline ends. Germline V gives CDR1 MNHEY, CDR2 SMNVEV (reference sequence). This CDR3 contains 14 residues.

The genes are TRBV28 and TRBJ1-4, with no clear D. Germline CDR1 MDHEN, CDR2 SYDVKM. The CDR3 consists of 12 residues. V shed 10 bases and J shed 5 bases, with 11 bases lying between them. CDR3 protein: CATRSGNEKLFF. The CDR3 coding sequence is TGTGCCACGAGGAGCGGGAATGAAAAACTGTTTTTT.

This clone was found a few times. This chain connects TRBV12-5 to TRBJ2-7; D possibly corresponds to TRBD2 (5 bases). Trimming shortened V by 4 bases and J by 4 bases, and 17 bases separated the two germline ends. Per germline, CDR1 LGHNT and CDR2 FRNRAP. This CDR3 is 15 amino acids long. The CDR3 DNA reads as TGTGCTAGTGGTTCCCTCTGGGAGATTCTGTACGAGCAGTACTTC. As protein: CASGSLWEILYEQYF.

The rearrangement links TRBV5-4 to TRBJ2-7, with 7 positions matching TRBD1. With V trimmed by 5 bases and J by 2 bases, 7 bases remained unmatched. The germline gives CDR1 SGHNT, CDR2 YYREEE (reference sequence). This CDR3 region has 14 residues. The CDR3 DNA is TGTGCCAGCAGTACGGACAGGACCACCTACGAGCAGTACTTC. Translated: CASSTDRTTYEQYF.

This clone was found once. This chain links TRBV7-2 with TRBJ1-5, with D maybe TRBD1 (5 bases). CDR3 length: 13 residues. The ends were cut back, 3 bases at V and 5 bases at J, with 8 bases in the middle. Germline V CDR1 and CDR2: SGHTA, FQGNSA. CDR3 residues: CASSLQTDQPQHF. As DNA, the CDR3 is TGTGCCAGCAGCTTGCAGACAGATCAGCCCCAGCATTTT.

This chain connects TRBV30 to TRBJ1-4, with D unclear. CDR3 size: 12 residues. Per the germline V gene, CDR1 is GTSNPN and CDR2 is SVGIG (reference sequence). V shed 5 bases and J shed 3 bases, with 7 bases lying between them. CDR3 amino acids: CAWSQANEKLFF. The CDR3 DNA reads as TGTGCCTGGTCCCAGGCTAATGAAAAACTGTTTTTT. Complete variable domain (other parts from reference TRBV30 and TRBJ1-4): SQTIHQWPATLVQPVGSPLSLECTVEGTSNPNLYWYRQAAGRGLQLLFYSVGIGQISSEVPQNLSASRPQDRQFILSSKKLLLSDSGFYLCAWSQANEKLFFGSGTQLSVL.